The 22 T cell receptor beta chains given below trace back to one sample, sequenced in a study of cytomegalovirus exposure and HLA in healthy donors. The PCR had 60 Vbeta and 13 Jbeta primers. Using immunoSEQ multiplex PCR, the repertoire was profiled, and TCRdb retains in-frame clones only, with some absent. The sample lists about 160,000 clones, 85% occurring once. Sample: PBMCs. These receptor sequences come from a boy between 2 and 15 years old in good health and CMV-seronegative.

There are a few counts of this clone. J is TRBJ1-2 and V is TRBV30, with 9 bases that match TRBD1. CDR1 and CDR2 (germline): GTSNPN, SVGIG (reference sequence). J was trimmed by 7 bases and V by 1 base; bases with no gene match: 1. The CDR3 sequence is 12 residues long. The CDR3 coding sequence is TGTGCCTGGAGTGCGACAGGGGGTGGCTACACCTTC. Translated, it gives CAWSATGGGYTF.

The V call is TRBV15, the J call TRBJ2-1, with TRBD2 matching over 12 bases. The CDR3 runs 17 residues. The V gene's germline CDR1 is LNHNV and CDR2 YYDKDF (reference sequence). Trimming took 6 bases from V and 1 from J; bases not matched to a gene: 7. CDR3 sequence: CATRPSGGAGSYNEQFF. In DNA, the CDR3 is TGTGCCACCAGGCCTAGCGGGGGGGCAGGGTCCTACAATGAGCAGTTCTTC.

This clone turned up a few times. The chain recombines TRBV6-1 with TRBJ2-1, with D maybe TRBD1 (6 bases). This CDR3 spans 13 amino acids. The V end lost 6 bases, the J end lost 2 bases, and 8 bases lay between the germline ends. Germline loops: CDR1 MNHNS, CDR2 SASEGT. The CDR3 bases are TGTGCCAGCAGATCAGGGGCCTACAATGAGCAGTTCTTC. This codes for CASRSGAYNEQFF.

This clone was seen a few times. V and J are TRBV10-3 and TRBJ1-1; D gene unclear. Germline CDR1 and CDR2: ENHRY and SYGVKD. The CDR3 runs to 14 residues. Trimming cost V 5 bases and J 4 bases, with 14 bases left between them. CDR3 DNA: TGTGCCATCAGTCCTTTAGACAAATTCACTGAAGCTTTCTTT. The encoded protein is CAISPLDKFTEAFF.

A single count supports this clone. V is TRBV9 and J is TRBJ2-2, with D tentatively TRBD1 (5 bases). Germline-derived CDR1 and CDR2 are SGDLS and YYNGEE. This CDR3 is 15 amino acids long. Between the trimmed V and J ends, which lost 9 bases and 0 bases, there was a span of 15 bases. The CDR3 bases are TGTGCCACCTGTCAGGGAACCACGAACACCGGGGAGCTGTTTTTT. This gives the protein CATCQGTTNTGELFF.

The chain links TRBV7-8 to TRBJ1-2; the match to TRBD1 covers 10 bases. CDR3 length: 19 residues. V was pared by 1 base and J by 3 bases, with 14 bases of the junction left unmatched. CDR1 is SGHVS, CDR2 FQNEAQ, per germline. The CDR3 is CASSLGIRDRGKLDYGYTF. For the CDR3, the DNA is TGTGCCAGCAGCTTAGGTATCCGGGACAGGGGAAAGTTGGACTATGGCTACACCTTC.

The chain couples TRBV6-5 to TRBJ2-1, with 10 bases aligning to TRBD2. This CDR3 is 16 amino acids long. The J segment lost 0 bases and the V segment lost 2 bases, leaving 1 base of the junction unmatched. Germline V gene data show CDR1 as MNHEY and CDR2 as SVGAGI. The CDR3 reads CASSYASGGSYNEQFF. The CDR3 coding sequence is TGTGCCAGCAGTTACGCTAGCGGGGGCTCCTACAATGAGCAGTTCTTC.

This chain links TRBV10-3 with TRBJ1-2; possibly TRBD1 for D (5 bases). The V end was cut by 5 bases, the J end by 6 bases, with 13 bases between. This CDR3 region has 13 residues. CDR1 and CDR2 (germline): ENHRY, SYGVKD. The CDR3 DNA follows: TGTGCCATCAGTTCGCAGGGCCAGAATGGCTACACCTTC. Its protein is CAISSQGQNGYTF.

The CDR3 DNA reads TGCGCCAGCAGCTTGGGACAGGCCGCAACTGGAAACACCATATATTTT. Its protein product is CASSLGQAATGNTIYF. This rearrangement joins TRBV5-1 to TRBJ1-3; the D gene is possibly TRBD1 (6 bases). The CDR3 is 16 residues long. The V end lost 0 bases, the J end lost 2 bases, and 12 bases lay between the germline ends. The germline CDR1 and CDR2 sequences are SGHRS and YFSETQ.

CDR3 bases: TGCGCCAGCACCTTGAGCGGGGGGGTCTACAATGAGCAGTTCTTC. It translates to CASTLSGGVYNEQFF. The chain joins TRBV10-1 to TRBJ2-1; 10 bases map to TRBD2. This CDR3 comprises 15 residues. The V and J ends lost 7 bases and 3 bases, in that order; junction bases with no gene match: 6. Germline CDR1 and CDR2: WNHNN and SYGVQD (reference sequence).

This chain joins TRBV7-2 and TRBJ2-3; 11 bases fit TRBD1. Germline values: CDR1 SGHTA, CDR2 FQGNSA. This CDR3 is 16 amino acids long. The junction had 1 base not matched to a gene; V was cut back by 2 bases and J by 0 bases. The CDR3: CASSLRDRGSTDTQYF. The CDR3 region has the DNA TGTGCCAGCAGCTTAAGGGACAGGGGGAGCACAGATACGCAGTATTTT.

This chain uses TRBV4-1 with TRBJ2-3, with TRBD2 matching 7 bases. Trimming took 5 bases from V and 6 from J; bases not matched to a gene: 8. CDR3 length equals 14 residues. Germline V CDR1 and CDR2: MGHRA, YSYEKL. The CDR3 region has the DNA TGCGCCAGCAGCAGCGGGGATCCAGGGGATACGCAGTATTTT. Encoded protein: CASSSGDPGDTQYF.

This rearrangement joins TRBV28 to TRBJ2-1; TRBD1 matches at 10 bases. The CDR3 is 18 amino acids. Germline V CDR1 and CDR2: MDHEN, SYDVKM. Trimming at V came to 6 bases and at J to 4 bases, leaving 15 bases not matched to a gene. In nucleotides, the CDR3 is TGTGCCAGCAGCCCTAGAGGGTCGGACAGGGGGATATACAATGAGCAGTTCTTC. It encodes CASSPRGSDRGIYNEQFF.

J is TRBJ1-2 and V is TRBV30; TRBD1 might be the D (6 bases). The V gene's germline CDR1 is GTSNPN and CDR2 SVGIG (reference sequence). Deletions cut 0 bases from V and 7 bases from J, with 9 bases between. This CDR3 is built from 12 residues. The DNA of the CDR3 is TGTGCCTGGAGTGTACGGGGGGCTGGCTACACCTTC. Translating it yields CAWSVRGAGYTF.

This clone was observed once. The J gene is TRBJ2-5, the V gene TRBV5-4; D is uncertain. Germline V gives CDR1 SGHNT, CDR2 YYREEE (reference sequence). Trimming took off 0 bases at V and 2 bases at J, with 5 bases between the two ends. This CDR3 contains 13 residues. The CDR3 nucleotides are TGTGCCAGCAGCTTGGTACAGCAAGAGACCCAGTACTTC. Amino acids: CASSLVQQETQYF.

This clone occurred a few times. V gene TRBV19 combines with J gene TRBJ2-6, with D possibly matching TRBD1 (5 bases). There are 16 residues in the CDR3. Trimming shortened V by 3 bases and J by 7 bases, and 16 bases separated the two germline ends. The germline V gene encodes CDR1 LNHDA and CDR2 SQIVND (reference sequence). The CDR3, as DNA: TGTGCCAGTAGTATTGGTGGGCAGGGTGTCGCCAACGTCCTGACTTTC. Encoded protein: CASSIGGQGVANVLTF.

With respect to this clone: At the DNA level, this CDR3 is encoded by other sequences in the same sample as well. J is TRBJ1-1 and V is TRBV2, with 9 bases aligning to TRBD1. Germline V gene lookup returns CDR1 SNHLY and CDR2 FYNNEI. After removal of 6 bases from V and 1 base from J, the junction contained 0 bases not matched to a gene. CDR3 length: 13 residues. CDR3 in DNA: TGTGCCAGCAGGGGACAGGGGAACACTGAAGCTTTCTTT. Its protein product is CASRGQGNTEAFF.

The chain links TRBV10-2 to TRBJ2-2; D remains unclear. In germline, CDR1 is WSHSY, CDR2 SAAADI. The CDR3 totals 11 residues. The V gene lost 5 bases and the J gene lost 6 bases, with 4 bases spanning the gap. The CDR3 protein is CASSPAGELFF. CDR3 nucleotide sequence: TGCGCCAGCAGTCCCGCCGGGGAGCTGTTTTTT.

DNA of the CDR3: TGTGCCAGCAGTTTAGCGGCAGGGTTAGCCTACGAGCAGTACTTC. Its protein product is CASSLAAGLAYEQYF. This chain joins TRBV28 and TRBJ2-7; a possible D gene is TRBD1 (5 bases). This CDR3 is built from 15 residues. The V gene lost 2 bases and the J gene lost 2 bases, with 13 bases spanning the gap. Germline-derived CDR1 and CDR2 are MDHEN and SYDVKM.

V gene TRBV6-1 combines with J gene TRBJ1-2; 7 bases line up with TRBD1. The CDR3 runs 15 residues. Germline CDR1 is MNHNS and CDR2 is SASEGT. J lost 4 bases, V lost 6 bases, and 11 bases had no gene match. The CDR3 nucleotides read TGTGCCAGCAGGAGTGACAGGGTCGGAAGCTATGGCTACACCTTC. Encoded protein: CASRSDRVGSYGYTF.

The chain links TRBV19 to TRBJ2-7; D not certain. Trimming cost V 0 bases and J 5 bases, with 11 bases left between them. Looked up from germline, CDR1 is LNHDA and CDR2 is SQIVND (reference sequence). The CDR3 is 14 amino acids. The CDR3 sequence is CASSIDSQGDEQYF. CDR3 coding DNA: TGTGCCAGTAGTATAGACTCCCAAGGAGACGAGCAGTACTTC.

The count of this clone is one. V usage is TRBV7-9 and J usage is TRBJ2-5; D uncertain. CDR3 length equals 11 residues. V dropped 5 bases and J dropped 2 bases, with 3 bases sitting between them. The germline V gene has CDR1 SEHNR and CDR2 FQNEAQ (reference sequence). The chain's CDR3 is CASSPQETQYF. Here the CDR3 DNA reads TGTGCCAGCAGCCCACAAGAGACCCAGTACTTC.